This T cell receptor (beta chain) was observed in a study of control samples from healthy donors and cancer patients. The V and J ends lost 2 bases and 2 bases respectively, with 13 bases between them. The CDR3 contains 16 residues. Germline loops: CDR1 SGHVS, CDR2 FNYEAQ. Some clones are missing from TCRdb's copy, which holds only in-frame ones; the method was immunoSEQ multiplex PCR. The sample yields 100,000 to 150,000 clones, roughly 90% seen once. The clonotype was recovered from a man between 18 and 35 years old in good health. The sequencing input was blood. V is TRBV7-6 and J is TRBJ1-3; tentative D call: TRBD1 (5 bases). The CDR3: CASSLYGGAAGNTIYF. In DNA, the CDR3 is TGTGCCAGCAGCTTATATGGGGGTGCAGCTGGAAACACCATATATTTT.